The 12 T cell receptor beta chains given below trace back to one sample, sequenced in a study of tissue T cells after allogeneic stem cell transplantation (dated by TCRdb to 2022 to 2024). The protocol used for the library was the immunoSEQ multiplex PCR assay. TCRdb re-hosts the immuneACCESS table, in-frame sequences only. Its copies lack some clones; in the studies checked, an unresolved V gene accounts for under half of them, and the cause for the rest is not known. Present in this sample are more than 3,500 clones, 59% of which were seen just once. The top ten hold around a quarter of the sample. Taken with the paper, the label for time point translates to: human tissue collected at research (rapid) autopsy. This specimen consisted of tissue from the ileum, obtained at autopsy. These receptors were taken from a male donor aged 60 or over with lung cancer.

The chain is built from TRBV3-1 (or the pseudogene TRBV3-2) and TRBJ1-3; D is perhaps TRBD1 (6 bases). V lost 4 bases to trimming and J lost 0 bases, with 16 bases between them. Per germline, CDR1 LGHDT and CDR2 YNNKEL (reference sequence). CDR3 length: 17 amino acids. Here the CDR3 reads CASSRGMGARSGNTIYF. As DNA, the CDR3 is TGTGCCAGCAGCCGGGGAATGGGGGCTCGCTCTGGAAACACCATATATTTT.

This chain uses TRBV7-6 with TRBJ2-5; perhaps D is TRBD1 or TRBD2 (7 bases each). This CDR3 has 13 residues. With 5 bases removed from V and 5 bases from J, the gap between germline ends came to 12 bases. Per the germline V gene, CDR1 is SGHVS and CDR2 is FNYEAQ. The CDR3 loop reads CASSARGGETQYF. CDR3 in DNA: TGTGCCAGCAGCGCCAGGGGGGGGGAGACCCAGTACTTC.

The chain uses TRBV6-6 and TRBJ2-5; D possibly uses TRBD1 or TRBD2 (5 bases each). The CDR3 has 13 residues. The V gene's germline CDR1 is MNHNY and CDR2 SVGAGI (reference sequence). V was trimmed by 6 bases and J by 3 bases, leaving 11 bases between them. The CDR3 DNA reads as TGTGCCAGCAGCCCTGGGACCGAAGAGACCCAGTACTTC. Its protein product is CASSPGTEETQYF.

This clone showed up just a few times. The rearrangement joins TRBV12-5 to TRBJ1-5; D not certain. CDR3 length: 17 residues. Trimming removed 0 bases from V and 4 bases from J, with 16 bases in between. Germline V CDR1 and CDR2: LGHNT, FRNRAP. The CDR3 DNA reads TGTGCTAGTGGTTTGGTTGGCAGCCTAGGACTAAATCAGCCCCAGCATTTT. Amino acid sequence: CASGLVGSLGLNQPQHF.

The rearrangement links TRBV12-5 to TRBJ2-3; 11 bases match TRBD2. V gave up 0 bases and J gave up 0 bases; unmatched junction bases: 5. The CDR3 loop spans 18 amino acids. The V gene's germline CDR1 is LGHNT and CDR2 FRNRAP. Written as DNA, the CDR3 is TGTGCTAGTGGTTTGGTAATATCTAGCGGGGGGAGCACAGATACGCAGTATTTT. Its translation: CASGLVISSGGSTDTQYF.

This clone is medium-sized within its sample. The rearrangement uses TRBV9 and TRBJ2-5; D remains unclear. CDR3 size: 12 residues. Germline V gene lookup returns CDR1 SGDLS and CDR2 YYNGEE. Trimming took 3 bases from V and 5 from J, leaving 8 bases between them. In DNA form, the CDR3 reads TGTGCCAGCAGCGCCCTTGGGGAGACCCAGTACTTC. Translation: CASSALGETQYF.

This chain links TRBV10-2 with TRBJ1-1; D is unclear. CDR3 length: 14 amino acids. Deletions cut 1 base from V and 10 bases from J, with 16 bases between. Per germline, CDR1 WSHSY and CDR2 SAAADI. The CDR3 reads CASSEFDTSRRAFF. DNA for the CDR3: TGCGCCAGCAGTGAGTTCGACACCTCACGAAGAGCTTTCTTT.

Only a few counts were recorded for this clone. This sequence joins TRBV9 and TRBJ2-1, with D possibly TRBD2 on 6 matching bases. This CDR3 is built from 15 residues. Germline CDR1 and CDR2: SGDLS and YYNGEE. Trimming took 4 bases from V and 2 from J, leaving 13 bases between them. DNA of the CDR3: TGTGCCAGCAGCCCGAGGGACTCCCCCTACAATGAGCAGTTCTTC. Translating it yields CASSPRDSPYNEQFF.

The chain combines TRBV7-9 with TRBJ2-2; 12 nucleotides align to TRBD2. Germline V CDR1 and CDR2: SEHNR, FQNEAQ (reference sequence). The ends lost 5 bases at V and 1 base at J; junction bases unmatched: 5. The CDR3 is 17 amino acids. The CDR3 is CASSPLAGGGNTGELFF. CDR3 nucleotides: TGTGCCAGCAGCCCTCTAGCGGGAGGGGGGAACACCGGGGAGCTGTTTTTT.

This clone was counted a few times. Here the CDR3 reads CASSRDSSTDTQYF. The CDR3 nucleotides are TGTGCCAGCAGCAGGGACTCTAGCACAGATACGCAGTATTTT. This chain joins TRBV5-4 and TRBJ2-3; D possibly corresponds to TRBD2 (6 bases). V lost 4 bases, J lost 0 bases, and 9 bases lay in between. Germline V CDR1 and CDR2: SGHNT, YYREEE (reference sequence). The CDR3 sequence is 14 residues long.

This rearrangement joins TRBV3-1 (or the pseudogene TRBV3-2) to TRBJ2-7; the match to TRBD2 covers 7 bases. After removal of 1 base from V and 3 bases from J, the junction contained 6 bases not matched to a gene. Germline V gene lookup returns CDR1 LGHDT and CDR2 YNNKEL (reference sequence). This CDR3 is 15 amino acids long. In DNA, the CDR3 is TGTGCCAGCAGCCAAGCGGGGTCTAGCGGCTACGAGCAGTACTTC. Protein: CASSQAGSSGYEQYF.

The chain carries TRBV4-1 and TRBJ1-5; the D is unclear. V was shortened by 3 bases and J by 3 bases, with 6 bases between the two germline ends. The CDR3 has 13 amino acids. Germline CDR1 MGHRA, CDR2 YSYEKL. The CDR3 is CASSQTANQPQHF. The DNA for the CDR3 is TGCGCCAGCAGCCAGACCGCCAATCAGCCCCAGCATTTT.